This TCR beta chain was observed in a study of blood T cell repertoires in COVID-19. Study-level background: Sites in the United States, Italy and Spain provided acute and convalescent COVID-19 samples.

The protocol was immunoSEQ multiplex PCR, while the TCRdb copy is restricted to in-frame clones and leaves out a portion. The data contain about 80,000 clones, around 80% of them singletons. CDR3 length: 13 amino acids. From germline, CDR1 is KGHSH and CDR2 LQKENI. V shed 6 bases, J shed 4 bases, and the junction held 5 bases outside the gene matches. The chain combines TRBV18 with TRBJ1-2, with 7 bases identical to TRBD1. Sequencing used peripheral blood. The origin of this receptor is a man older than 75 with active or convalescent COVID-19. The CDR3 sequence is CASSPDRVYGYTF. CDR3 in DNA: TGTGCCAGCTCCCCCGACAGGGTCTATGGCTACACCTTC.